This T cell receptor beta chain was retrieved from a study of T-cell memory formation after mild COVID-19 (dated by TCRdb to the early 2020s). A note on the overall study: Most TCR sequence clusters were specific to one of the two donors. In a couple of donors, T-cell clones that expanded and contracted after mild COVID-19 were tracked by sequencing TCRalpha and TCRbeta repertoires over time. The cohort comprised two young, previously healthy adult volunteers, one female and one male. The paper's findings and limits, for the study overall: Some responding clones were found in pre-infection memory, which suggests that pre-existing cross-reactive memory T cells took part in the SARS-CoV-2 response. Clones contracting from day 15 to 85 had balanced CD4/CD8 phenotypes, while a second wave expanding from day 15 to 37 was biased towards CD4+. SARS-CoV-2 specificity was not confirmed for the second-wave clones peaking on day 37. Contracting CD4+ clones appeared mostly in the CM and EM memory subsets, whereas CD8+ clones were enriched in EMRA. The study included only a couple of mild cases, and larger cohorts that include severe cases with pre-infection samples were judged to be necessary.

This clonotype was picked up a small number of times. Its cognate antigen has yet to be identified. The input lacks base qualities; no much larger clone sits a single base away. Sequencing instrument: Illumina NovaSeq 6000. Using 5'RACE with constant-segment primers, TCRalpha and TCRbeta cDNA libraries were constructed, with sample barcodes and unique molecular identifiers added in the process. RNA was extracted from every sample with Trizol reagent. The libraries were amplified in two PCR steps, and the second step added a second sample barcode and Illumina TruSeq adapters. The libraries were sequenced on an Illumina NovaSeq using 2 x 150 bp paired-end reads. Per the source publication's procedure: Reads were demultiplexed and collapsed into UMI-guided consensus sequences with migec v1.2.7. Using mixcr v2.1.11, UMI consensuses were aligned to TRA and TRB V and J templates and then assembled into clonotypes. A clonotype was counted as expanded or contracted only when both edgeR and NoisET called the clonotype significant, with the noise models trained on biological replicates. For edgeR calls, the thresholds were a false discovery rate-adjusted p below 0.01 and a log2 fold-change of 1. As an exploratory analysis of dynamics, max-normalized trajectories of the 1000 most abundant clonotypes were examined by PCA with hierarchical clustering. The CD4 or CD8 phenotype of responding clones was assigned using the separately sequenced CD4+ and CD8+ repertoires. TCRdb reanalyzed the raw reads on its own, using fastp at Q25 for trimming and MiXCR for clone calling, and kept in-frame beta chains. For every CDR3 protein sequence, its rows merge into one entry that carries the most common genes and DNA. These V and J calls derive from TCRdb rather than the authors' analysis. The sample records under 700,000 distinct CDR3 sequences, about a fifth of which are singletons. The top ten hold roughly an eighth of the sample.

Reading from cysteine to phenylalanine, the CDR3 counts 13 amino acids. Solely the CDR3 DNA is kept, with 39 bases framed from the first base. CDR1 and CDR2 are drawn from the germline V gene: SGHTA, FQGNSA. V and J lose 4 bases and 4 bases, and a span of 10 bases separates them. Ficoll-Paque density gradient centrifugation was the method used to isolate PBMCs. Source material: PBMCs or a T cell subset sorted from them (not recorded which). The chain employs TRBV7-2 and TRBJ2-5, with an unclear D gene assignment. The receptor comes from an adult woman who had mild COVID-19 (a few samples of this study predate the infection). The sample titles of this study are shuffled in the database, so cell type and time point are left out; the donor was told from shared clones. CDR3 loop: CASSSPNTETQYF. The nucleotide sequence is TGTGCCAGCAGCTCCCCCAACACAGAGACCCAGTACTTC.